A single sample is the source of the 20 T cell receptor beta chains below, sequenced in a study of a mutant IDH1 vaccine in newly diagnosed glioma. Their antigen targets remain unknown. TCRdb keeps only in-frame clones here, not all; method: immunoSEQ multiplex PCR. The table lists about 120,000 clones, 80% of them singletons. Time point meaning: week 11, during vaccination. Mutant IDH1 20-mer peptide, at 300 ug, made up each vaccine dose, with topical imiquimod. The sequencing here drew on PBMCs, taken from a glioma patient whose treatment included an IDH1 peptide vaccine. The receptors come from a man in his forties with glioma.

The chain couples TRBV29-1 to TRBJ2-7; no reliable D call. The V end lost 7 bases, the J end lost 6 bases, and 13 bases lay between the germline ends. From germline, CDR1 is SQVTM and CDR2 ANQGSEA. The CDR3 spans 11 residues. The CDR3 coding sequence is TGCAGCGAGATCGAGGACGGCGAGCAGTACTTC. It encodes CSEIEDGEQYF.

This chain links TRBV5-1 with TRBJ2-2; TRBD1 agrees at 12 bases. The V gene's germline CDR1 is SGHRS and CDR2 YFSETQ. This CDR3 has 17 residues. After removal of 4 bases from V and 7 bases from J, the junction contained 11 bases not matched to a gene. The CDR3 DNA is TGCGCCAGCAGCCTAGGTGGGACAGGGGGCTCGAGCGGGGAGCTGTTTTTT. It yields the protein CASSLGGTGGSSGELFF.

This CDR3 is CASSEGQGIKQYF. CDR3 coding DNA: TGTGCCAGCAGTGAGGGACAGGGAATAAAGCAGTACTTC. The V call is TRBV6-5, the J call TRBJ2-7; 9 bases agree with TRBD1. The CDR3 length is 13 residues. Germline V gene lookup returns CDR1 MNHEY and CDR2 SVGAGI. The ends lost 5 bases at V and 8 bases at J; junction bases unmatched: 7.

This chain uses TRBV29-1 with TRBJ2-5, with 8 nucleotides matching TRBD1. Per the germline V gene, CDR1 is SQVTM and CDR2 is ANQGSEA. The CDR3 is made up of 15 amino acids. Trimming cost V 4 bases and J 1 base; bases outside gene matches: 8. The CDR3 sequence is CSVGPRQGAQETQYF. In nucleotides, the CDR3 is TGCAGCGTTGGGCCGCGGCAGGGGGCCCAAGAGACCCAGTACTTC.

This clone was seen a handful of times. CDR3 nucleotides: TGTGCCAGCAGCTGGGATCTAAATCAGCCCCAGCATTTT. It specifies CASSWDLNQPQHF. J is TRBJ1-5 and V is TRBV11-2; no clear D gene. This CDR3 comprises 13 residues. V was clipped by 4 bases and J by 4 bases, with 8 bases between them. Germline CDR1 reads SGHAT; CDR2 reads FQNNGV. The full variable domain, its missing parts supplied by reference TRBV11-2 and TRBJ1-5, is EAGVAQSPRYKIIEKRQSVAFWCNPISGHATLYWYQQILGQGPKLLIQFQNNGVVDDSQLPKDRFSAERLKGVDSTLKIQPAKLEDSAVYLCASSWDLNQPQHFGDGTRLSIL.

The CDR3 region is CASSFGTARTYEQYF. CDR3 coding DNA: TGTGCCAGCAGCTTCGGGACTGCTAGGACCTACGAGCAGTACTTC. The rearrangement uses TRBV5-8 and TRBJ2-7, with D perhaps TRBD2 (6 bases). The CDR3 covers 15 residues. The germline V and J ends were trimmed by 2 bases and 2 bases, with 14 bases remaining between them. Germline V gives CDR1 SGHTS, CDR2 YDEGEE.

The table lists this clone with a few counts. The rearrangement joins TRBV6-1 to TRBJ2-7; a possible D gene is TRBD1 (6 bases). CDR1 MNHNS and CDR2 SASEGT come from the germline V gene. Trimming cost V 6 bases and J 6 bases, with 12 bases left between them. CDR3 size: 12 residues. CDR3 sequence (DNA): TGTGCCAGCAGGGCACAGGGAACCGAGCAGTACTTC. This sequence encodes CASRAQGTEQYF.

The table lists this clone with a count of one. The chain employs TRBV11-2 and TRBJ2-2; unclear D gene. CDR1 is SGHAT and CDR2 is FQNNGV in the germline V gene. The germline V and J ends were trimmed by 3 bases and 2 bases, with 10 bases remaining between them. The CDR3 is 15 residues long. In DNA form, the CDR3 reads TGTGCCAGCAGCTTCAAGGTCTTTAACACCGGGGAGCTGTTTTTT. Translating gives CASSFKVFNTGELFF.

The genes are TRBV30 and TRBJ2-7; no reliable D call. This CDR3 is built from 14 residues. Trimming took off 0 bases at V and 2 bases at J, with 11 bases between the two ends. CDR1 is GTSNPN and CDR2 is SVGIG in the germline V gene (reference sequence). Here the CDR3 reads CAWSVAVKPYEQYF. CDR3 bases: TGTGCCTGGAGTGTTGCCGTAAAGCCCTACGAGCAGTACTTC. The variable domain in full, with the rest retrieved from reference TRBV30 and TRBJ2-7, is SQTIHQWPATLVQPVGSPLSLECTVEGTSNPNLYWYRQAAGRGLQLLFYSVGIGQISSEVPQNLSASRPQDRQFILSSKKLLLSDSGFYLCAWSVAVKPYEQYFGPGTRLTVT.

The CDR3 is CASSLGSSPLHF. The CDR3 DNA is TGTGCCAGCAGTCTCGGATCCTCACCCCTCCACTTT. This chain joins TRBV27 and TRBJ1-6, with D hard to call. The CDR3 is 12 amino acids. V was cut by 5 bases and J by 10 bases, with 9 bases left in between. Germline CDR1 MNHEY, CDR2 SMNVEV (reference sequence).

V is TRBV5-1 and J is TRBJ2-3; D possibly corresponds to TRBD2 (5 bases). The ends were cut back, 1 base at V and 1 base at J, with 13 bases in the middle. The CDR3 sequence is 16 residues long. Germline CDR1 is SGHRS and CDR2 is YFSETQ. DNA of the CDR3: TGCGCCAGCAGCTTGCAGACTACGGTTGGCACAGATACGCAGTATTTT. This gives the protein CASSLQTTVGTDTQYF.

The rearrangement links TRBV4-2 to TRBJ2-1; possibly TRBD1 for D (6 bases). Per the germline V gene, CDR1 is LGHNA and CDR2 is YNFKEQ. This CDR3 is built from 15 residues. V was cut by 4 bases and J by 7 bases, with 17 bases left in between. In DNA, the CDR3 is TGTGCCAGCAGCCGCCTCGCCCAGGGGACAAATGAGCAGTTCTTC. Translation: CASSRLAQGTNEQFF.

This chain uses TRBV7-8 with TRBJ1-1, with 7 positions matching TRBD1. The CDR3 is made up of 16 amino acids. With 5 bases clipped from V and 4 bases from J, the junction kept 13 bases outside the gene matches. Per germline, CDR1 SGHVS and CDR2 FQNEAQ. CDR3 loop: CASSAQTGARGTEAFF. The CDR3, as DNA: TGTGCCAGCAGCGCCCAAACAGGGGCCAGGGGCACTGAAGCTTTCTTT.

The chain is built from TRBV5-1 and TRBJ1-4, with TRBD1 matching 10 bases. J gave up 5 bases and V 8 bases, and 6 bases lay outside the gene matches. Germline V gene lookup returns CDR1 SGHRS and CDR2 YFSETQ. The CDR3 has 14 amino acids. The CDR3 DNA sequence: TGCGCCAGTGGCAGGGGACAGGGGAATGAAAAACTGTTTTTT. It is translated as CASGRGQGNEKLFF.

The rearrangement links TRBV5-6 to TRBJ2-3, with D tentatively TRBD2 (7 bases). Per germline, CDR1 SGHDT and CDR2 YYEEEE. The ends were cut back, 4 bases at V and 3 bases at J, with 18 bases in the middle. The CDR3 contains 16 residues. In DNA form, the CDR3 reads TGTGCCAGCAGCCCCATTGGGGGGGCGTGGACAGATACGCAGTATTTT. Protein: CASSPIGGAWTDTQYF. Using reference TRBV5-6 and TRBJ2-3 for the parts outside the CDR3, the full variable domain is DAGVTQSPTHLIKTRGQQVTLRCSPKSGHDTVSWYQQALGQGPQFIFQYYEEEERQRGNFPDRFSGHQFPNYSSELNVNALLLGDSALYLCASSPIGGAWTDTQYFGPGTRLTVL.

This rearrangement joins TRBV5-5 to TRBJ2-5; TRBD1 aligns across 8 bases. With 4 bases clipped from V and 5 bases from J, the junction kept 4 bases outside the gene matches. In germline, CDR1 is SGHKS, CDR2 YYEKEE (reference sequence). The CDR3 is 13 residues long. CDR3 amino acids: CASSQGARETQYF. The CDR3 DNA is TGTGCCAGCAGCCAGGGGGCGCGCGAGACCCAGTACTTC. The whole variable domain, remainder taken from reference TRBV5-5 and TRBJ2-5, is DAGVTQSPTHLIKTRGQQVTLRCSPISGHKSVSWYQQVLGQGPQFIFQYYEKEERGRGNFPDRFSARQFPNYSSELNVNALLLGDSALYLCASSQGARETQYFGPGTRLLVL.

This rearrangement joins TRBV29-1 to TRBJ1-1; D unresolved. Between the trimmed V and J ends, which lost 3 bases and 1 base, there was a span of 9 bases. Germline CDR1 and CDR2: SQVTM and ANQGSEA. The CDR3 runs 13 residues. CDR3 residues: CSVDRRTNTEAFF. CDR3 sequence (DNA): TGCAGCGTTGATCGCCGCACGAACACTGAAGCTTTCTTT.

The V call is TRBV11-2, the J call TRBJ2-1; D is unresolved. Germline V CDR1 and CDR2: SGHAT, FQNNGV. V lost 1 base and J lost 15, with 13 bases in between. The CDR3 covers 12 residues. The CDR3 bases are TGTGCCAGCAGCTTAGTACAGAGACAATGGTTCTTC. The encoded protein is CASSLVQRQWFF.

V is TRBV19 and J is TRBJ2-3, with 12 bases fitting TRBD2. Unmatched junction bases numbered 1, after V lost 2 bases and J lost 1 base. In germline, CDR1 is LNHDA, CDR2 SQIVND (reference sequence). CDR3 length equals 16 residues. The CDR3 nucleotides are TGTGCCAGTAGTATACGGACTAGCGGGGGCACAGATACGCAGTATTTT. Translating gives CASSIRTSGGTDTQYF.

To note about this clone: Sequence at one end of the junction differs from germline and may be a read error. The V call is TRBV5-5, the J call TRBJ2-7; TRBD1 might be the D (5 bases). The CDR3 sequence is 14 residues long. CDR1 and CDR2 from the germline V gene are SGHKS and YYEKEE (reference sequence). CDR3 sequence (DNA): TGCGCCAGCAGTCGCGACAGACTTCGCTACGAGCAGTACTTC. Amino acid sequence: CASSRDRLRYEQYF.